This paragraph reports one TCR beta chain. This specimen belongs to a study of shared T cell receptors in the human thymus. This CDR3 region has 15 residues. The V end was cut by 8 bases, the J end by 5 bases, with 19 bases between. Clones were read by immunoSEQ multiplex PCR, and TCRdb kept only the in-frame ones, dropping some. The table shows some 400,000 clones, with 95% occurring only once. V gene TRBV23-1 combines with J gene TRBJ2-1, with D maybe TRBD1 (5 bases). TRBV23-1 is an ORF, and what it does is uncertain. The sequenced material came from thymocytes. The TCR was taken from a human donor. This CDR3 is CASGPLGDPDNEQFF. The CDR3 nucleotides are TGCGCCAGCGGGCCGTTAGGGGATCCTGACAATGAGCAGTTCTTC.